One sample yielded the 5 T cell receptor beta chains listed below, sequenced in a study of cytomegalovirus exposure and HLA in healthy donors. Sequenced by immunoSEQ multiplex PCR; TCRdb stores in-frame clones only, minus some. The repertoire holds 75,000 to 95,000 clones, with 96% as singletons. Source material: PBMCs. The receptors stem from a man aged 18 to 35 in good health and CMV-seronegative.

V is TRBV5-4 and J is TRBJ2-1, with a possible D match to TRBD2 (6 bases). The germline gives CDR1 SGHNT, CDR2 YYREEE (reference sequence). The V and J ends lost 5 bases and 3 bases respectively, with 15 bases between them. The CDR3 totals 15 residues. This chain's CDR3 is CASSRLSGSYNEQFF. Here the CDR3 DNA reads TGTGCCAGCAGTCGACTTAGCGGAAGCTACAATGAGCAGTTCTTC.

The J gene is TRBJ1-5, the V gene TRBV9; TRBD1 might be the D (6 bases). The length of the CDR3 is 15 residues. Trimming pared 4 bases from V and 7 bases from J, leaving 18 bases between. CDR1 and CDR2 (germline): SGDLS, YYNGEE. The CDR3 region is CASSTDPRGGQPQHF. Here the CDR3 DNA reads TGTGCCAGCAGCACAGACCCCCGTGGGGGCCAGCCCCAGCATTTT. Looking up the rest from reference TRBV9 and TRBJ1-5 gives the full variable domain: DSGVTQTPKHLITATGQRVTLRCSPRSGDLSVYWYQQSLDQGLQFLIQYYNGEERAKGNILERFSAQQFPDLHSELNLSSLELGDSALYFCASSTDPRGGQPQHFGDGTRLSIL.

This clone was counted once. The chain is built from TRBV9 and TRBJ2-1; TRBD2 is a possible D gene (6 bases). The CDR3 has 15 residues. Between the trimmed V and J ends, which lost 3 bases and 8 bases, there was a span of 18 bases. Germline CDR1 SGDLS, CDR2 YYNGEE. The CDR3 region has the DNA TGTGCCAGCAGCGCGACACAGCCGCGCGGGGATGAGCAGTTCTTC. It specifies CASSATQPRGDEQFF.

In DNA, the CDR3 is TGTGCCAGCAGCGTAGGGAGAGGGGTAGGGACTAGCGGAGGGTTGTACCAAGAGACCCAGTACTTC. The encoded protein is CASSVGRGVGTSGGLYQETQYF. This rearrangement joins TRBV9 to TRBJ2-5, with 11 bases aligning to TRBD2. The germline V gene has CDR1 SGDLS and CDR2 YYNGEE. The V and J ends lost 0 bases and 0 bases, in that order; junction bases with no gene match: 19. There are 22 residues in the CDR3.

Turning to this clone: The junction shows a germline mismatch at one end, possibly a read error. CDR3 residues: CASSPGGFRYDEQFF. For the CDR3, the DNA is TGTGCCAGCAGCCCGGGGGGGTTCCGCTACGATGAGCAGTTCTTC. The rearrangement links TRBV7-9 to TRBJ2-1; 8 positions agree with TRBD2. The CDR3 runs 15 residues. Germline V lookup: CDR1 SEHNR, CDR2 FQNEAQ (reference sequence).